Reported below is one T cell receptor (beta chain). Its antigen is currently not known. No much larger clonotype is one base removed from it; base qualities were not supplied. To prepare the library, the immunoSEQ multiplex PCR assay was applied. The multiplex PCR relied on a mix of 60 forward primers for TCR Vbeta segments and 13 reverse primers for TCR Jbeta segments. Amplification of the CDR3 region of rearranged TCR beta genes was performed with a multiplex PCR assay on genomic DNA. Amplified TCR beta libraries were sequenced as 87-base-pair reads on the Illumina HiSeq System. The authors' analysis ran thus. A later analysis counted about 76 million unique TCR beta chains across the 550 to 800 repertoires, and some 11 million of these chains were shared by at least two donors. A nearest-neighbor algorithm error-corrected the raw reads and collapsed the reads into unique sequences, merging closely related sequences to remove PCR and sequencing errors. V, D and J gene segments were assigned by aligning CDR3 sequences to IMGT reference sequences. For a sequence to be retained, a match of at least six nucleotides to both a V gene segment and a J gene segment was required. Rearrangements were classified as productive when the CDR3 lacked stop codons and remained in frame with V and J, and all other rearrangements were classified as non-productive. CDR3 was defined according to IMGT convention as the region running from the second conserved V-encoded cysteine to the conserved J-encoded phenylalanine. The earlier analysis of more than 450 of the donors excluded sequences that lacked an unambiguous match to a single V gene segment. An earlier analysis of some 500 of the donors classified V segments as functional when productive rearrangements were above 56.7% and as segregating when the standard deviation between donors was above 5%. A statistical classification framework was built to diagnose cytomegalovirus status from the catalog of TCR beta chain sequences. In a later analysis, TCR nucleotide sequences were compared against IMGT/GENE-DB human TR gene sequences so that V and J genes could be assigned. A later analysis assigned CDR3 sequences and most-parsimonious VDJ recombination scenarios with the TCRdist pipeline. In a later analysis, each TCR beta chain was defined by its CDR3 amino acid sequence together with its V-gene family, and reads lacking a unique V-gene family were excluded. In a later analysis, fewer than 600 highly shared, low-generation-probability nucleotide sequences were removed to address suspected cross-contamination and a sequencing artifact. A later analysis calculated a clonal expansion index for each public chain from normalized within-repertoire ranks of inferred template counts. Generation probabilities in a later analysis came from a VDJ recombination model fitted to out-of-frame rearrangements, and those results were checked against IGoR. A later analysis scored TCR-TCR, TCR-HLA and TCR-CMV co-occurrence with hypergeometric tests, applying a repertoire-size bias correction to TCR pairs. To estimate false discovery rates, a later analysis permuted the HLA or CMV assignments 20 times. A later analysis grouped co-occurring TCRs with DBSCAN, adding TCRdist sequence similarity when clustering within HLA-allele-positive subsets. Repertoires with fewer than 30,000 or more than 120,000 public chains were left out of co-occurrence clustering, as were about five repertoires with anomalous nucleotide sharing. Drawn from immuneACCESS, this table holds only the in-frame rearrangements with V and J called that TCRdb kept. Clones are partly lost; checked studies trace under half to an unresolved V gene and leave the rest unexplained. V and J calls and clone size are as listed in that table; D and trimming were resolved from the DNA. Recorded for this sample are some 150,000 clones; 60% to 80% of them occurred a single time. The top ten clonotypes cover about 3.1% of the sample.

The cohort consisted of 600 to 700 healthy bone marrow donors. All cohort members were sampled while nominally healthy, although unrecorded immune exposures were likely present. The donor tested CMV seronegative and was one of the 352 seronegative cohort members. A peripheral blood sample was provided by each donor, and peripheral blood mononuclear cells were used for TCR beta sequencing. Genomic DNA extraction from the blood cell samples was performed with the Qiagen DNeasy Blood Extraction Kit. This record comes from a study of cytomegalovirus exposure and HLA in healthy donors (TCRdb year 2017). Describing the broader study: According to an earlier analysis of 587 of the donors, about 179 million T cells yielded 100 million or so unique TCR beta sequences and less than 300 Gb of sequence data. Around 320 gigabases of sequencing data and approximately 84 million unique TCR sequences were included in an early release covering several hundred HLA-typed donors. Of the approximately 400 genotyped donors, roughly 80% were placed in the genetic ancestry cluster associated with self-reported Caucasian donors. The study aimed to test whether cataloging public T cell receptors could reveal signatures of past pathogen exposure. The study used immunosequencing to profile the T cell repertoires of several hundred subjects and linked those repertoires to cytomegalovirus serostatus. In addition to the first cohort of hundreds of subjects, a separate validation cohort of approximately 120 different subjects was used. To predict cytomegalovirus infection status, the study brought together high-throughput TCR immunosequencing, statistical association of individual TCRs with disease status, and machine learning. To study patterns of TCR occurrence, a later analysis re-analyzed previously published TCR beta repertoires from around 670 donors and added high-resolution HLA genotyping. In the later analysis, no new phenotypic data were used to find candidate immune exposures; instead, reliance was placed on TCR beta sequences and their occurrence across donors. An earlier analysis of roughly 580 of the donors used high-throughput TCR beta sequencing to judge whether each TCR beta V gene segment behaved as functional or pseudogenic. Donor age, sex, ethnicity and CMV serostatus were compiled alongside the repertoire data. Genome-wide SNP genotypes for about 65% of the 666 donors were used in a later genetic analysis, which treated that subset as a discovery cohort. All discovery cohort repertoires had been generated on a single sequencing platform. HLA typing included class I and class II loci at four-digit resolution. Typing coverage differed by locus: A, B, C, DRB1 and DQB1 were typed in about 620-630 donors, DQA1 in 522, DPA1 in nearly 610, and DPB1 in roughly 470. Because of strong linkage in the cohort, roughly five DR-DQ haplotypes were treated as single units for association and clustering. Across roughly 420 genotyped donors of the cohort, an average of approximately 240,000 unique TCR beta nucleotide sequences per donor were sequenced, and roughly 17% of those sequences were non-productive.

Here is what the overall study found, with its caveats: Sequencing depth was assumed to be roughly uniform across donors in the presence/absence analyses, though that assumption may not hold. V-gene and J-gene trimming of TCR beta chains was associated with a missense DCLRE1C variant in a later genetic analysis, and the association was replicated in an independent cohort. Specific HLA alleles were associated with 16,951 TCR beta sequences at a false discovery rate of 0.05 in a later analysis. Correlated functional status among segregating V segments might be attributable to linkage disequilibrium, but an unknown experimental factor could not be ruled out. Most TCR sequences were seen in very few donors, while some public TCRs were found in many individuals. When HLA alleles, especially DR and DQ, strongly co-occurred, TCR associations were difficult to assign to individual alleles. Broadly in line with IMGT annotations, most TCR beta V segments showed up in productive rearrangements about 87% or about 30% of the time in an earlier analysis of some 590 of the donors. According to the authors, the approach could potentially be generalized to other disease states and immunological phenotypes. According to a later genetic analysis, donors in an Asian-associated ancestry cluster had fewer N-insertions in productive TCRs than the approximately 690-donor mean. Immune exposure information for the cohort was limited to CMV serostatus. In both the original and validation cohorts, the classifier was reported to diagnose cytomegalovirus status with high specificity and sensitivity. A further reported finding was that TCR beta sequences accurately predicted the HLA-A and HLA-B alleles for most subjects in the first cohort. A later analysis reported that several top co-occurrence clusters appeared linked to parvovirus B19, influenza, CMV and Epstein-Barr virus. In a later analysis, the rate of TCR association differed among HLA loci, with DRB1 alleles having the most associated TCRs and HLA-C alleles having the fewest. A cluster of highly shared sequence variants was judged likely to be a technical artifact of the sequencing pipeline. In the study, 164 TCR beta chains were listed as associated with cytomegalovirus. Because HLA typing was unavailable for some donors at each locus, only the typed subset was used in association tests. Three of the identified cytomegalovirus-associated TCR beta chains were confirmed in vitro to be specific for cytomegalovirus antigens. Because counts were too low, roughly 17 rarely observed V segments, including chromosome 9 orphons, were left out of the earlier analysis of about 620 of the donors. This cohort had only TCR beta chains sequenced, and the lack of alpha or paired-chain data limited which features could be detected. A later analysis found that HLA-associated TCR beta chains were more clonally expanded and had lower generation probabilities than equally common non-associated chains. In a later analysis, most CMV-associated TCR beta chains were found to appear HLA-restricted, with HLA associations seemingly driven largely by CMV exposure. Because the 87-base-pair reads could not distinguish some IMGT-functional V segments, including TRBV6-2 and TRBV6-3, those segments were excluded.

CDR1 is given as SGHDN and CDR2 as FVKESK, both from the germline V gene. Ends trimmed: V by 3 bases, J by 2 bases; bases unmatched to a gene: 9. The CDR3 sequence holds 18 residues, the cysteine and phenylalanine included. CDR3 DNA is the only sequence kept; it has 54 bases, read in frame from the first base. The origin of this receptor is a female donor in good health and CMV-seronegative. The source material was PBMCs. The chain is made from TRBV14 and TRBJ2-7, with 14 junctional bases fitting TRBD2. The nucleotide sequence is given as TGTGCCAGCAGCCATGCCGGGGGACTAGCGGGAGATACCTACGAGCAGTACTTC. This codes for CASSHAGGLAGDTYEQYF.